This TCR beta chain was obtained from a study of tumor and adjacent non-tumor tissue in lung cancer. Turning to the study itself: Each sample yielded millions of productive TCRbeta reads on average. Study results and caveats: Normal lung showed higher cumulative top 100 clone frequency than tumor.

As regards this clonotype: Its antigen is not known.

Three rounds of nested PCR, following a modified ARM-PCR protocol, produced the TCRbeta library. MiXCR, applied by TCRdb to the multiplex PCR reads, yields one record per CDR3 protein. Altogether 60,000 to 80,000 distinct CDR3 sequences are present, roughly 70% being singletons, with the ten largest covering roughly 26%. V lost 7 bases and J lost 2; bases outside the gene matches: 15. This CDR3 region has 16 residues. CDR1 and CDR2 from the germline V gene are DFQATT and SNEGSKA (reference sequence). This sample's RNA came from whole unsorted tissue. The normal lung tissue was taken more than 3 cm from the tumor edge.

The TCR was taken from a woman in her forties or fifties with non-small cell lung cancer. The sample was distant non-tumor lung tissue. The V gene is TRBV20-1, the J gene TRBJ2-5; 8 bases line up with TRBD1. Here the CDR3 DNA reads TGCAGTGTGTTTGGCAGGGGGCGTCGAGGGCAAGAGACCCAGTACTTC. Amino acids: CSVFGRGRRGQETQYF.